This entry lists 13 T cell receptor beta chains sequenced from one sample in a study of blood T cell repertoires in COVID-19. Using immunoSEQ multiplex PCR, the repertoire was profiled, and TCRdb retains in-frame clones only, with some absent. The repertoire has about 210,000 clones, around 86% of them found once; the top ten carry around 10%. The specimen sequenced was PBMCs or T cells enriched from blood (not recorded which). Every receptor here comes from a woman aged 50 to 60 with acute COVID-19.

The rearrangement links TRBV7-9 to TRBJ1-1; 9 bases are a match to TRBD1. Per germline, CDR1 SEHNR and CDR2 FQNEAQ (reference sequence). The CDR3 has 15 residues. Unmatched junction bases numbered 5, after V lost 4 bases and J lost 2 bases. The CDR3 DNA follows: TGTGCCAGCAGCTCCTGGACAGGGGTTAACACTGAAGCTTTCTTT. It codes for CASSSWTGVNTEAFF.

The chain is built from TRBV4-3 and TRBJ1-6, with TRBD1 identical over 8 bases. The length of the CDR3 is 16 residues. From germline, CDR1 is LGHNA and CDR2 YSLEER. Unmatched junction bases numbered 6, after V lost 0 bases and J lost 8 bases. The CDR3: CASSQDMGQVYSPLHF. In nucleotides, the CDR3 is TGCGCCAGCAGCCAAGATATGGGACAGGTGTATTCACCCCTCCACTTT.

This chain joins TRBV6-2 or TRBV6-3 and TRBJ1-5; no definite D call. Per the germline V gene, CDR1 is MNHEY and CDR2 is SVGEGT. The CDR3 runs 15 residues. The V and J ends lost 2 bases and 0 bases respectively, with 8 bases between them. The CDR3, as DNA: TGTGCCAGCAGTTACGGCGGGATTAGCAATCAGCCCCAGCATTTT. The encoded protein is CASSYGGISNQPQHF.

The gene calls are TRBV28 and TRBJ1-1, with TRBD1 matching 12 bases. J was trimmed by 6 bases and V by 1 base; bases with no gene match: 3. The CDR3 loop spans 15 amino acids. From germline, CDR1 is MDHEN and CDR2 SYDVKM. The CDR3, as DNA: TGTGCCAGCAGTTTATTTCGGGACAGGGGGCCTGAAGCTTTCTTT. The encoded protein is CASSLFRDRGPEAFF.

This clone appeared once. This sequence joins TRBV7-6 and TRBJ1-1; 10 bases match TRBD1. V shed 5 bases and J 2 bases; nucleotides not matched to a gene: 5. CDR1 and CDR2 from the germline V gene are SGHVS and FNYEAQ. The CDR3 contains 15 residues. The CDR3 region has the DNA TGTGCCAGCAGCAGAGGACAGGGGGGCAACACTGAAGCTTTCTTT. As protein: CASSRGQGGNTEAFF.

This chain uses TRBV5-1 with TRBJ2-6; 7 bases align to TRBD1. In germline, CDR1 is SGHRS, CDR2 YFSETQ. Trimming at V came to 2 bases and at J to 0 bases, leaving 20 bases not matched to a gene. This CDR3 has 22 amino acids. This CDR3 reads CASSLPLGSGGTLSSGANVLTF. The CDR3 coding sequence is TGCGCCAGCAGCTTACCTTTGGGGTCAGGGGGAACCCTAAGCTCTGGGGCCAACGTCCTGACTTTC.

As DNA, the CDR3 is TGTGCCAGCAGTTACCTTCGGACAGGGGGCAGTAGTGACGAGCAGTACTTC. As protein: CASSYLRTGGSSDEQYF. The chain joins TRBV6-2 or TRBV6-3 to TRBJ2-7, with 11 positions matching TRBD1. The CDR3 contains 17 residues. Germline V CDR1 and CDR2: MNHEY, SVGEGT. V was pared by 2 bases and J by 5 bases, with 11 bases of the junction left unmatched.

This clone was observed a handful of times. The chain recombines TRBV19 with TRBJ1-1, with 8 bases aligning to TRBD1. The CDR3 length is 15 residues. Trimming cost V 5 bases and J 0 bases; bases outside gene matches: 5. Per the germline V gene, CDR1 is LNHDA and CDR2 is SQIVND (reference sequence). The CDR3 here is CASSLRQGMNTEAFF. DNA for the CDR3: TGTGCCAGTAGTTTGAGACAGGGGATGAACACTGAAGCTTTCTTT.

V gene TRBV19 combines with J gene TRBJ1-4; no clear D gene. Germline-derived CDR1 and CDR2 are LNHDA and SQIVND (reference sequence). CDR3 size: 14 residues. V was pared by 1 base and J by 3 bases, with 6 bases between. CDR3 residues: CASSIVGANEKLFF. DNA of the CDR3: TGTGCCAGTAGTATAGTTGGAGCTAATGAAAAACTGTTTTTT.

This clone was counted once. The chain couples TRBV12-3 or TRBV12-4 to TRBJ2-5; 7 bases are shared with TRBD1. V was clipped by 6 bases and J by 4 bases; unmatched bases: 2. The CDR3 is 12 residues long. CDR3 residues: CASRTGRETQYF. CDR3 nucleotide sequence: TGTGCCAGCAGGACAGGGCGAGAGACCCAGTACTTC.

This clone showed up just a few times. The chain links TRBV25-1 to TRBJ2-5; 7 positions match TRBD1. Germline values: CDR1 MGHDK, CDR2 SYGVNS. The length of the CDR3 is 15 residues. V lost 3 bases, J lost 2 bases, and 6 bases stayed unmatched. DNA for the CDR3: TGTGCCAGCAGTGACCCTAGACAGGGACAAGAGACCCAGTACTTC. Encoded protein: CASSDPRQGQETQYF.

The V and J genes are TRBV5-4 and TRBJ2-2, with 11 bases aligning to TRBD1. Germline V gives CDR1 SGHNT, CDR2 YYREEE (reference sequence). There are 17 residues in the CDR3. The V and J ends lost 3 bases and 7 bases, in that order; junction bases with no gene match: 11. In nucleotides, the CDR3 is TGTGCCAGCAGCTCAGGCCGGGACAGGGGGGATGGCGGGGAGCTGTTTTTT. Its protein is CASSSGRDRGDGGELFF.

This sequence joins TRBV19 and TRBJ1-3; D unresolved. This CDR3 has 13 residues. Between the trimmed V and J ends, which lost 5 bases and 0 bases, there was a span of 5 bases. CDR1 and CDR2 from the germline V gene are LNHDA and SQIVND (reference sequence). CDR3: CASSQLSGNTIYF. CDR3 nucleotides: TGTGCCAGTAGTCAACTCTCTGGAAACACCATATATTTT.